Each of the 31 T cell receptor beta chains below was sequenced from the same sample in a study of cytomegalovirus exposure and HLA in healthy donors. Use of 60 Vbeta and 13 Jbeta primers characterized the PCR. Profiled with immunoSEQ multiplex PCR; TCRdb holds only in-frame clones, not every one. This table holds some 160,000 clones, 77% found once. The sample taken for sequencing was PBMCs. These receptor sequences come from a woman aged 30 to 39 in good health and CMV-seronegative.

This chain connects TRBV2 to TRBJ1-4; 8 nucleotides line up with TRBD1. The germline gives CDR1 SNHLY, CDR2 FYNNEI. The CDR3 totals 15 residues. V shed 4 bases, J shed 8 bases, and the junction held 9 bases outside the gene matches. In DNA, the CDR3 is TGTGCCAGCAGTGCATCGGGACAGGCGGAAGAAAAACTGTTTTTT. Amino acid sequence: CASSASGQAEEKLFF. Looking up the rest from reference TRBV2 and TRBJ1-4 gives the full variable domain: EPEVTQTPSHQVTQMGQEVILRCVPISNHLYFYWYRQILGQKVEFLVSFYNNEISEKSEIFDDQFSVERPDGSNFTLKIRSTKLEDSAMYFCASSASGQAEEKLFFGSGTQLSVL.

This clone was seen more than once but under ten times. This chain links TRBV9 with TRBJ2-2; 7 positions agree with TRBD1. Germline V lookup: CDR1 SGDLS, CDR2 YYNGEE. V lost 4 bases and J lost 5; bases outside the gene matches: 8. The CDR3 sequence is 15 residues long. The CDR3: CASSLRQGGTGELFF. CDR3 bases: TGTGCCAGCAGCCTTCGACAGGGTGGAACCGGGGAGCTGTTTTTT.

The CDR3 is CAWTYEAGWLQETQYF. As DNA, the CDR3 is TGTGCCTGGACCTACGAGGCGGGTTGGCTCCAAGAGACCCAGTACTTC. The chain carries TRBV30 and TRBJ2-5; D might be TRBD2 (5 bases). V lost 4 bases to trimming and J lost 1 base, with 19 bases between them. The CDR3 is made up of 16 amino acids. Germline-derived CDR1 and CDR2 are GTSNPN and SVGIG (reference sequence).

Only a few counts were recorded for this clone. The chain links TRBV5-8 to TRBJ2-1, with D possibly TRBD2 on 7 matching bases. This CDR3 region has 13 residues. With 4 bases removed from V and 8 bases from J, the gap between germline ends came to 13 bases. CDR1 is SGHTS and CDR2 is YDEGEE in the germline V gene. The CDR3 DNA follows: TGTGCCAGCAGCCTAGGGGGGGGCTATGAGCAGTTCTTC. Protein product: CASSLGGGYEQFF.

This clone was seen a single time. This chain links TRBV7-6 with TRBJ2-1; 7 bases are a match to TRBD2. Trimming at V came to 5 bases and at J to 1 base, leaving 5 bases not matched to a gene. The CDR3 runs 15 residues. Germline V CDR1 and CDR2: SGHVS, FNYEAQ. DNA of the CDR3: TGTGCCAGCAGCGCGGGACTACCTTCCTACAATGAGCAGTTCTTC. Protein sequence: CASSAGLPSYNEQFF.

This sequence joins TRBV27 and TRBJ1-1; no reliable D call. V was pared by 3 bases and J by 4 bases, with 12 bases between. The V gene's germline CDR1 is MNHEY and CDR2 SMNVEV (reference sequence). The CDR3 runs 14 residues. CDR3 nucleotide sequence: TGTGCCAGCAGTTTTGAGGGTGTTAGCACTGAAGCTTTCTTT. Its translation is CASSFEGVSTEAFF.

This clone has more than one count but fewer than ten. The gene calls are TRBV28 and TRBJ2-7; D perhaps matches TRBD1 (5 bases). There are 16 residues in the CDR3. V shed 5 bases and J shed 2 bases, with 19 bases lying between them. Germline V gene sequence: CDR1 MDHEN, CDR2 SYDVKM. CDR3 sequence reads: CASSLRRRTSAYEQYF. The CDR3 DNA follows: TGTGCCAGCAGTCTACGCCGACGGACATCAGCCTACGAGCAGTACTTC.

The gene calls are TRBV18 and TRBJ2-1; 13 nucleotides agree with TRBD2. The CDR3 has 19 residues. V shed 6 bases and J 0 bases; nucleotides not matched to a gene: 11. CDR1 and CDR2 (germline): KGHSH, LQKENI. The CDR3, as DNA: TGTGCCAGCTCCAACGGAGGGACTAGCGGGGATAGCTCCTACAATGAGCAGTTCTTC. Its translation is CASSNGGTSGDSSYNEQFF.

The chain is built from TRBV6-5 and TRBJ2-7; 7 bases fit TRBD1. The germline CDR1 and CDR2 sequences are MNHEY and SVGAGI. This CDR3 has 15 residues. V dropped 0 bases and J dropped 5; count of bases not matched to a gene: 7. The CDR3 protein is CASSYSRDRGHEQYF. CDR3 nucleotides: TGTGCCAGCAGTTACTCGAGGGACAGAGGTCACGAGCAGTACTTC.

This chain links TRBV9 with TRBJ2-1; TRBD2 matches 7 bases. The CDR3 loop spans 14 amino acids. CDR1 and CDR2 from the germline V gene are SGDLS and YYNGEE. V gave up 0 bases and J gave up 6 bases; unmatched junction bases: 3. DNA for the CDR3: TGTGCCAGCAGCGTAGGGGGGGGGACCAATGAGCAGTTCTTC. Amino acids: CASSVGGGTNEQFF.

The CDR3 loop reads CASSLSVQNTEAFF. The CDR3 DNA reads as TGTGCCAGCAGTTTAAGTGTACAAAACACTGAAGCTTTCTTT. This rearrangement joins TRBV27 to TRBJ1-1; D is uncertain. Germline V gene data show CDR1 as MNHEY and CDR2 as SMNVEV (reference sequence). V dropped 2 bases and J dropped 2 bases, with 9 bases sitting between them. This CDR3 has 14 residues.

The chain carries TRBV5-6 and TRBJ2-7, with D hard to call. Germline V lookup: CDR1 SGHDT, CDR2 YYEEEE. The CDR3 extends over 14 amino acids. Trimming took off 0 bases at V and 1 base at J, with 8 bases between the two ends. The CDR3 loop is CASSLGGRSYEQYF. DNA of the CDR3: TGTGCCAGCAGCTTGGGTGGCAGATCCTACGAGCAGTACTTC.

Comment on this clone: Germline is not matched at one junction end, which may reflect a read error. The genes are TRBV7-9 and TRBJ1-1; D uncertain. The CDR3 runs to 12 residues. The germline V gene has CDR1 SEHNR and CDR2 FQNEAQ (reference sequence). In DNA, the CDR3 is TGTTCCAGCAGCTTCCGGAACACTGAAGCTTTCTTT. Translation gives CSSSFRNTEAFF.

This clone was recorded a few times. V gene TRBV7-8 combines with J gene TRBJ1-2, with TRBD1 identical over 10 bases. The germline CDR1 and CDR2 sequences are SGHVS and FQNEAQ. With V trimmed by 5 bases and J by 8 bases, 5 bases remained unmatched. This CDR3 comprises 13 residues. The CDR3 coding sequence is TGTGCCAGCAGCCCGTGGGACAGGGGAGGCTACACCTTC. Translating it yields CASSPWDRGGYTF.

V gene TRBV25-1 combines with J gene TRBJ2-1, with TRBD2 matching over 9 bases. V was clipped by 2 bases and J by 4 bases; unmatched bases: 6. Germline values: CDR1 MGHDK, CDR2 SYGVNS. There are 16 residues in the CDR3. The CDR3 DNA follows: TGTGCCAGCAGTGAACTTAGCGGGAGAATATACAATGAGCAGTTCTTC. Translating it yields CASSELSGRIYNEQFF.

The chain carries TRBV2 and TRBJ2-7; 8 positions match TRBD2. There are 15 residues in the CDR3. Per germline, CDR1 SNHLY and CDR2 FYNNEI. Trimming cost V 7 bases and J 2 bases; bases outside gene matches: 10. The CDR3 protein is CASTESGGPTYEQYF. CDR3 in DNA: TGTGCCAGCACGGAGAGCGGGGGACCAACCTACGAGCAGTACTTC.

CDR3 in amino acids: CASSVEVAATNEKLFF. CDR3 DNA: TGTGCCAGCAGCGTAGAAGTGGCAGCAACTAATGAAAAACTGTTTTTT. The V gene is TRBV9, the J gene TRBJ1-4; no clear D gene. The CDR3 spans 16 residues. Trimming removed 0 bases from V and 0 bases from J, with 9 bases in between. Germline lookup yields CDR1 SGDLS and CDR2 YYNGEE.

This chain connects TRBV12-2 to TRBJ1-1; the table assigns TRBD1, which was not confirmed against the DNA. TRBV12-2 is noted as a pseudogene. The CDR3 has 16 amino acids. The CDR3 DNA reads as TGTGCAAGCCCCCTAACGGCAGTCCCTCCCAGGCCTGAAGCTTTCTTT. It specifies CASPLTAVPPRPEAFF.

The rearrangement links TRBV28 to TRBJ2-7, with TRBD1 matching 7 bases. This CDR3 has 14 residues. Germline V lookup: CDR1 MDHEN, CDR2 SYDVKM. V dropped 6 bases and J dropped 0; count of bases not matched to a gene: 5. The CDR3 DNA reads TGTGCCAGCAGGAGGACAGGTAACTCCTACGAGCAGTACTTC. Translated, it gives CASRRTGNSYEQYF.

This clone showed up just a few times. The chain combines TRBV5-8 with TRBJ1-2; D call uncertain. Germline CDR1 reads SGHTS; CDR2 reads YDEGEE. The CDR3 is 13 amino acids. With 1 base removed from V and 1 base from J, the gap between germline ends came to 5 bases. The CDR3 loop reads CASSLSGNYGYTF. CDR3 sequence (DNA): TGTGCCAGCAGCTTGAGCGGTAACTATGGCTACACCTTC.

The chain employs TRBV29-1 and TRBJ2-5; D may be TRBD1 (7 bases). Trimming stripped 8 bases from V and 5 bases from J, with 21 bases between. Per germline, CDR1 SQVTM and CDR2 ANQGSEA. CDR3 length: 14 residues. CDR3 protein: CSSGGGSRRETQYF. The CDR3 nucleotides read TGCAGCTCTGGAGGGGGCAGCCGGAGGGAGACCCAGTACTTC.

This chain uses TRBV4-3 with TRBJ2-1, with D tentatively TRBD1 (6 bases). The CDR3 sequence is 13 residues long. Trimming took 0 bases from V and 16 from J, leaving 16 bases between them. The V gene's germline CDR1 is LGHNA and CDR2 YSLEER. CDR3 in amino acids: CASSQDRGRGFFF. The CDR3 DNA is TGCGCCAGCAGCCAAGATCGGGGCAGGGGTTTCTTCTTC.

The chain carries TRBV29-1 and TRBJ1-3, with D maybe TRBD1 (6 bases). Germline CDR1 SQVTM, CDR2 ANQGSEA. The CDR3 loop spans 13 amino acids. The ends were cut back, 7 bases at V and 0 bases at J, with 10 bases in the middle. In DNA form, the CDR3 reads TGCAGCGCCCGCAGGGGCTCTGGAAACACCATATATTTT. This translates into CSARRGSGNTIYF.

This rearrangement joins TRBV7-9 to TRBJ2-7; D possibly corresponds to TRBD1 (6 bases). Trimming took 2 bases from V and 0 from J, leaving 8 bases between them. Germline V lookup: CDR1 SEHNR, CDR2 FQNEAQ (reference sequence). The CDR3 sequence is 14 residues long. The CDR3 nucleotides are TGTGCCAGCAGCTTACTACAGGGCTCCTACGAGCAGTACTTC. Its translation is CASSLLQGSYEQYF.

The V and J genes are TRBV7-2 and TRBJ1-1; D unclear. The V gene lost 5 bases and the J gene lost 2 bases, with 12 bases spanning the gap. There are 14 residues in the CDR3. Germline-derived CDR1 and CDR2 are SGHTA and FQGNSA. The CDR3 reads CASSGRRVNTEAFF. The CDR3 region has the DNA TGTGCCAGCAGCGGCCGACGGGTAAACACTGAAGCTTTCTTT. Drawing the rest from reference TRBV7-2 and TRBJ1-1, the complete variable domain is GAGVSQSPSNKVTEKGKDVELRCDPISGHTALYWYRQSLGQGLEFLIYFQGNSAPDKSGLPSDRFSAERTGGSVSTLTIQRTQQEDSAVYLCASSGRRVNTEAFFGQGTRLTVV.

This clone appeared a few times. V usage is TRBV5-1 and J usage is TRBJ2-1; 8 bases map to TRBD2. V lost 5 bases, J lost 4 bases, and 8 bases stayed unmatched. CDR1 is SGHRS and CDR2 is YFSETQ in the germline V gene. The CDR3 has 15 residues. Here the CDR3 reads CASRESGSPYNEQFF. The CDR3 nucleotides are TGCGCCAGCAGAGAAAGCGGGAGTCCTTACAATGAGCAGTTCTTC.

This chain joins TRBV6-5 and TRBJ2-7, with 7 bases aligning to TRBD2. This CDR3 has 13 residues. Germline CDR1 MNHEY, CDR2 SVGAGI. V dropped 5 bases and J dropped 3; count of bases not matched to a gene: 4. The CDR3 reads CASSSGEVYEQYF. CDR3 DNA sequence: TGTGCCAGCAGTAGCGGGGAGGTCTACGAGCAGTACTTC.

The gene calls are TRBV7-9 and TRBJ2-7; possible D gene TRBD2, 5 bases. The CDR3 is made up of 15 amino acids. Trimming left V 1 base short and J 3 bases short, with 13 bases between. Germline-derived CDR1 and CDR2 are SEHNR and FQNEAQ (reference sequence). In nucleotides, the CDR3 is TGTGCCAGCAGCTTAGATTCAGGACTCTACTACGAGCAGTACTTC. This encodes CASSLDSGLYYEQYF.

The chain couples TRBV15 to TRBJ2-6; 8 positions agree with TRBD2. The J segment lost 3 bases and the V segment lost 1 base, leaving 5 bases of the junction unmatched. CDR1 and CDR2 from the germline V gene are LNHNV and YYDKDF (reference sequence). The CDR3 is 17 amino acids. DNA for the CDR3: TGTGCCACCAGCAGAGCGGGGGGGGGCCATGGGGCCAACGTCCTGACTTTC. Protein: CATSRAGGGHGANVLTF.

The chain links TRBV5-4 to TRBJ1-2; 10 bases agree with TRBD1. The CDR3 extends over 13 amino acids. Trimming cost V 4 bases and J 7 bases; bases outside gene matches: 4. Germline CDR1 reads SGHNT; CDR2 reads YYREEE (reference sequence). CDR3 in DNA: TGTGCCAGCAGCGGGGGACAGGGGAGTGGCTACACCTTC. Its translation is CASSGGQGSGYTF.

This clone has just one count. The chain links TRBV5-1 to TRBJ2-7; possibly TRBD1 for D (6 bases). The germline V and J ends were trimmed by 1 base and 4 bases, with 18 bases remaining between them. Germline assignment: CDR1 SGHRS and CDR2 YFSETQ. The CDR3 runs to 16 residues. As DNA, the CDR3 is TGCGCCAGCAGCTTGACCCTGGGACACTTAAGTTACGAGCAGTACTTC. Residues: CASSLTLGHLSYEQYF.